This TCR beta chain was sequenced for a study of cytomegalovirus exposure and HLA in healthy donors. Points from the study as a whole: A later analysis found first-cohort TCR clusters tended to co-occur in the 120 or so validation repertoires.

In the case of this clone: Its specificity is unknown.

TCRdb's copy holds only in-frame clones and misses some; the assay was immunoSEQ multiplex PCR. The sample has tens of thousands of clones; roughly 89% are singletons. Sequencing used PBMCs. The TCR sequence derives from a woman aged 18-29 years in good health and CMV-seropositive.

The CDR3 reads CASSRGQSTEAFF. CDR3 DNA sequence: TGCGCCAGCAGCCGGGGACAGTCCACTGAAGCTTTCTTT. The chain is built from TRBV4-1 and TRBJ1-1; 7 bases are a match to TRBD1. The ends lost 4 bases at V and 4 bases at J; junction bases unmatched: 3. Germline V gives CDR1 MGHRA, CDR2 YSYEKL. The CDR3 is 13 residues long.